This TCR beta chain is drawn from a study of blood T cells in healthy people across ages. Notes on the study in general: Per-million-T-cell TCR beta diversity fell roughly linearly with age. The study found TCR beta diversity correlated strongly with naive T cell percentage.

A second PCR, run for roughly 7 to 12 cycles, used a sample-barcoded 5' primer plus a J-beta primer mix. There were at least 2.5 million CDR3-containing paired-end reads obtained from each sample. TCRdb analysed the 5' RACE reads with MiXCR anew, one entry per CDR3 protein. The profile shows 550,000 to 750,000 distinct CDR3 sequences, around 21% of them singletons. Details on this clonotype: The target antigen is unknown.

The CDR3 is 19 residues long. V gave up 5 bases and J gave up 0 bases, with 23 bases separating them. Germline CDR1 SEHNR, CDR2 FQNEAQ (reference sequence). The clonotype originates from a man in his 70s in good health. This chain joins TRBV7-9 and TRBJ2-4, with a possible D match to TRBD2 (6 bases). What was sequenced was blood. The CDR3 DNA reads as TGTGCCAGCAGCCGAGACGGGGGAACGACCGACCTAGCCAAAAACATTCAGTACTTC. Amino acid sequence: CASSRDGGTTDLAKNIQYF.